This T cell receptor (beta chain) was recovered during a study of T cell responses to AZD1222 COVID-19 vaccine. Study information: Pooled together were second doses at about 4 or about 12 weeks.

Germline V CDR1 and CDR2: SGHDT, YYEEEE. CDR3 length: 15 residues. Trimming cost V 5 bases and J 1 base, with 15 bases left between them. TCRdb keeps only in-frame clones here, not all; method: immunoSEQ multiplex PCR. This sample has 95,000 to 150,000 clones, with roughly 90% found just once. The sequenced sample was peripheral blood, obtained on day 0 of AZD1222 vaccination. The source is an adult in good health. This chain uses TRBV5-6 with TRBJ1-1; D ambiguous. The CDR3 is CASRPQRGKNTEAFF. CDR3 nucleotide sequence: TGTGCCAGCAGACCACAGCGTGGAAAGAACACTGAAGCTTTCTTT.